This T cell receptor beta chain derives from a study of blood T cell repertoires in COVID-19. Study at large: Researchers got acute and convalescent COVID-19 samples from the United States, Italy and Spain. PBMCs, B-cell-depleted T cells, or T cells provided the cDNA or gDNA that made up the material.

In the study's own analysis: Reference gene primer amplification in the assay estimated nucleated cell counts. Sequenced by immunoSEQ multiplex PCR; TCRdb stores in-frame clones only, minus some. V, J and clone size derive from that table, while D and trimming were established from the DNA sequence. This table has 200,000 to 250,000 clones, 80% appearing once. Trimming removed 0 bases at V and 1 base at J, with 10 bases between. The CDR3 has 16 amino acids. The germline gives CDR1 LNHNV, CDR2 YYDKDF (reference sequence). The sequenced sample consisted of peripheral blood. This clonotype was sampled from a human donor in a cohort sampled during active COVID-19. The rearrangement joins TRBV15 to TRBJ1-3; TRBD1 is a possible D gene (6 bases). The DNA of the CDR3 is TGTGCCACCAGCAGAGATAGAGGACAGTCTGGAAACACCATATATTTT. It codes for CATSRDRGQSGNTIYF.